This is a list of T cell receptor beta chains from one sample in a study of identical twins. TCRdb itself ran the 5' RACE reads through MiXCR, one entry per CDR3 protein. The repertoire consists of more than 350,000 distinct CDR3 sequences, with 9% occurring once and the leading ten covering about 9.1%. Sequenced input: naive T cells sorted from blood. These receptors came from a woman aged 50 to 60 in good health. Each CDR3 is given with its conserved first and last residue. D genes are given only for firm matches.

d_gene: NA; v_gene: TRBV7-2; j_gene: TRBJ2-3; CDR3aa: CASSLQQSGFAYF
d_gene: TRBD2; v_gene: TRBV7-9; j_gene: TRBJ2-4; CDR3aa: CASSLGGGPPAKNIQYF
d_gene: NA; v_gene: TRBV4-1; j_gene: TRBJ1-2; CDR3aa: CASSQGDSLYGYTF
d_gene: NA; v_gene: TRBV6-2/TRBV6-3; j_gene: TRBJ2-5; CDR3aa: CASMGAVRTQYF
d_gene: TRBD2; v_gene: TRBV5-1; j_gene: TRBJ2-7; CDR3aa: CASSLVSGSVNEQYF
d_gene: NA; v_gene: TRBV7-9; j_gene: TRBJ2-1; CDR3aa: CASISAWSSYNEQFF
d_gene: TRBD2; v_gene: TRBV5-1; j_gene: TRBJ2-1; CDR3aa: CASSLDVGGVGLSSYNEQFF
d_gene: NA; v_gene: TRBV12-3/TRBV12-4; j_gene: TRBJ1-2; CDR3aa: CASTEQGSGYTF
d_gene: NA; v_gene: TRBV10-3; j_gene: TRBJ2-7; CDR3aa: CAISESTVGVYEQYF
d_gene: TRBD1; v_gene: TRBV20-1; j_gene: TRBJ2-1; CDR3aa: CSVYRDRGGNEQFF
d_gene: NA; v_gene: TRBV20-1; j_gene: TRBJ1-5; CDR3aa: CSARVDDSSNQPQHF
d_gene: TRBD2; v_gene: TRBV3-1; j_gene: TRBJ2-1; CDR3aa: CASSQVELAGYNEQFF
d_gene: NA; v_gene: TRBV5-1; j_gene: TRBJ2-5; CDR3aa: CASSSNFGSTQETQYF
d_gene: NA; v_gene: TRBV6-5; j_gene: TRBJ2-7; CDR3aa: CASSQEFEQYF
d_gene: NA; v_gene: TRBV12-3/TRBV12-4; j_gene: TRBJ2-2; CDR3aa: CASSRGTGELFF
d_gene: NA; v_gene: TRBV3-1; j_gene: TRBJ2-1; CDR3aa: CASSPRVGEQFF
d_gene: NA; v_gene: TRBV20-1; j_gene: TRBJ2-3; CDR3aa: CSAYRDTQYF
d_gene: NA; v_gene: TRBV10-1; j_gene: TRBJ2-3; CDR3aa: CASTDNPSTDTQYF
d_gene: NA; v_gene: TRBV10-3; j_gene: TRBJ2-3; CDR3aa: CAISLNSGLSTDTQYF
d_gene: TRBD2; v_gene: TRBV27; j_gene: TRBJ2-1; CDR3aa: CASSLPGGSYNEQFF
d_gene: NA; v_gene: TRBV6-5; j_gene: TRBJ2-1; CDR3aa: CASSPGRWNEQFF
d_gene: TRBD2; v_gene: TRBV3-1; j_gene: TRBJ2-7; CDR3aa: CASSQVGRTSRALQYEQYF
d_gene: NA; v_gene: TRBV29-1; j_gene: TRBJ2-1; CDR3aa: CGHWGSGEQFF
d_gene: TRBD2; v_gene: TRBV19; j_gene: TRBJ2-3; CDR3aa: CASGGGERNTQYF
d_gene: TRBD1; v_gene: TRBV5-1; j_gene: TRBJ2-7; CDR3aa: CASSLVRDRADEQYF
d_gene: NA; v_gene: TRBV24-1; j_gene: TRBJ2-1; CDR3aa: CATSDPSDITSYNEQFF
d_gene: TRBD1; v_gene: TRBV6-6; j_gene: TRBJ1-5; CDR3aa: CASSYGTGSNQPQHF
d_gene: NA; v_gene: TRBV3-1; j_gene: TRBJ2-2; CDR3aa: CASSQEGRNTGELFF
d_gene: NA; v_gene: TRBV7-3; j_gene: TRBJ2-7; CDR3aa: CASSLRGSGFEQYF
d_gene: NA; v_gene: TRBV27; j_gene: TRBJ2-5; CDR3aa: CASSLGGLIYGETQYF
d_gene: TRBD1; v_gene: TRBV5-1; j_gene: TRBJ1-2; CDR3aa: CASSLSDRGSLGYTF
d_gene: NA; v_gene: TRBV10-3; j_gene: TRBJ1-6; CDR3aa: CASATPTGNSPLHF
d_gene: TRBD2; v_gene: TRBV11-2; j_gene: TRBJ2-1; CDR3aa: CASSLRREGQDEQFF
d_gene: NA; v_gene: TRBV29-1; j_gene: TRBJ2-3; CDR3aa: CSVDLSRAEADTQYF
d_gene: NA; v_gene: TRBV7-3; j_gene: TRBJ2-1; CDR3aa: CASSLSTGYTEQFF
d_gene: TRBD1; v_gene: TRBV12-3/TRBV12-4; j_gene: TRBJ1-5; CDR3aa: CASSLTGAGQPQHF
d_gene: NA; v_gene: TRBV5-1; j_gene: TRBJ1-5; CDR3aa: CASTPGGNQPQHF
d_gene: NA; v_gene: TRBV14; j_gene: TRBJ1-1; CDR3aa: CASSQDGMNTEAFF
d_gene: NA; v_gene: TRBV9; j_gene: TRBJ2-1; CDR3aa: CASSVAGRGYNEQFF
d_gene: TRBD1; v_gene: TRBV12-3/TRBV12-4; j_gene: TRBJ2-2; CDR3aa: CATSRTGGEPGELFF
d_gene: NA; v_gene: TRBV6-5; j_gene: TRBJ1-2; CDR3aa: CASSYVQGIGNGYTF
d_gene: NA; v_gene: TRBV18; j_gene: TRBJ2-3; CDR3aa: CASSPIGPVTDTQYF
d_gene: NA; v_gene: TRBV4-1; j_gene: TRBJ2-3; CDR3aa: CASKPGGDTQYF
d_gene: TRBD1; v_gene: TRBV12-3/TRBV12-4; j_gene: TRBJ1-5; CDR3aa: CASRKQGARGQPQHF
d_gene: TRBD2; v_gene: TRBV20-1; j_gene: TRBJ2-1; CDR3aa: CSASVGGVYGLAENEQFF
d_gene: NA; v_gene: TRBV15; j_gene: TRBJ1-1; CDR3aa: CATSPGRGNTEAFF
d_gene: TRBD2; v_gene: TRBV2; j_gene: TRBJ2-5; CDR3aa: CAGRGGQETQYF
d_gene: NA; v_gene: TRBV29-1; j_gene: TRBJ1-1; CDR3aa: CSVEVQHFDTNTEAFF
d_gene: TRBD2; v_gene: TRBV6-6; j_gene: TRBJ2-1; CDR3aa: CASSYSVASGSYEQFF
d_gene: NA; v_gene: TRBV12-3/TRBV12-4; j_gene: TRBJ2-7; CDR3aa: CASSLLPGAYEQYF
d_gene: NA; v_gene: TRBV20-1; j_gene: TRBJ2-7; CDR3aa: CSATTSTPYYEQYF
d_gene: NA; v_gene: TRBV24-1; j_gene: TRBJ1-2; CDR3aa: CATSERKRSSGYTF
d_gene: TRBD1; v_gene: TRBV19; j_gene: TRBJ1-2; CDR3aa: CASSIGQGISYTF
d_gene: NA; v_gene: TRBV4-1; j_gene: TRBJ2-3; CDR3aa: CASSQEGFSTDTQYF
d_gene: TRBD2; v_gene: TRBV20-1; j_gene: TRBJ2-3; CDR3aa: CSARDITSGSATDTQYF
d_gene: NA; v_gene: TRBV12-3/TRBV12-4; j_gene: TRBJ2-1; CDR3aa: CASSRGHRSDEQFF
d_gene: NA; v_gene: TRBV29-1; j_gene: TRBJ2-6; CDR3aa: CSVSGRSQGTGANVLTF